This TCR beta chain was sequenced during a study of post-analysis software for immune sequencing data. Unique molecular identifiers were present in the TCR beta cDNA libraries. TCRdb called the PCR reads again in MiXCR, with one record for every CDR3 protein. This sample has roughly 800,000 distinct CDR3 sequences, with less than 35% found just once. This clonotype was counted between two and nine times. Its antigen is unidentified. Study-level findings and limits: When the samples were clustered directly with F measure, those that had been prepared in the same batch showed strong co-clustering. Patients used five TRBV segments, including TRBV5-6, TRBV5-1 and TRBV20-1, more often than controls.

V was pared by 0 bases and J by 1 base, with 13 bases between. The length of the CDR3 is 17 residues. CDR1 is SGHAT, CDR2 FQNNGV, per germline. The chain links TRBV11-2 to TRBJ2-1; a possible D gene is TRBD1 (6 bases). Sequencing was carried out using blood. The TCR was taken from a girl under 18 with multiple sclerosis. CDR3 region: CASSLDQGQNSYNEQFF. The CDR3 nucleotides read TGTGCCAGCAGCTTAGATCAAGGACAGAATTCCTACAATGAGCAGTTCTTC.